This TCR beta chain was sequenced in a study of preoperative IRX-2 immunotherapy in early breast cancer. Germline values: CDR1 MNHGY, CDR2 SAAAGT. The CDR3 has 14 amino acids. Trimming removed 5 bases at V and 1 base at J, with 12 bases between. Sequencing used immunoSEQ multiplex PCR; TCRdb keeps in-frame clones, though not all of them. The table shows about 98,000 clones, with 80% to 90% occurring only once. The treatment is: preoperative locoregional IRX-2 cytokine immunotherapy. Samples came from a phase Ib trial of preoperative locoregional IRX-2 cytokine immunotherapy. The source of this sequence is a human donor with breast cancer. Sequenced material: tumor tissue, taken after IRX-2 immunotherapy. The rearrangement uses TRBV6-8 and TRBJ2-7; the D gene is possibly TRBD1 (6 bases). The CDR3 region is CASSLLGGSYEQYF. In nucleotides, the CDR3 is TGTGCCAGCAGTCTATTAGGGGGATCCTACGAGCAGTACTTC.